Presented here are 18 T cell receptor beta chains from one specimen sequenced in a study of blood T cell repertoires in COVID-19. TCRdb's copy holds only in-frame clones and misses some; the assay was immunoSEQ multiplex PCR. The table records some 260,000 clones, over 75% of them present only once. Sequenced: PBMCs or T cells enriched from blood (not recorded which). These receptors originate from a man in his forties who had recovered from COVID-19.

The chain links TRBV20-1 to TRBJ2-3; no clear D. This CDR3 contains 11 residues. CDR1 is DFQATT and CDR2 is SNEGSKA in the germline V gene (reference sequence). V gave up 4 bases and J gave up 3 bases, with 5 bases separating them. The DNA of the CDR3 is TGCAGTGCTATAGTGACAGATACGCAGTATTTT. It encodes CSAIVTDTQYF.

In this sample, this clone turned up once. V usage is TRBV2 and J usage is TRBJ1-2; a weak D match, TRBD1 (5 bases). Trimming removed 6 bases from V and 8 bases from J, with 13 bases in between. CDR1 SNHLY and CDR2 FYNNEI come from the germline V gene. The CDR3 spans 12 residues. This CDR3 reads CASRNGGRGYTF. As DNA, the CDR3 is TGTGCCAGCAGAAACGGGGGAAGGGGCTACACCTTC. The whole variable domain, filled in from reference TRBV2 and TRBJ1-2, reads EPEVTQTPSHQVTQMGQEVILRCVPISNHLYFYWYRQILGQKVEFLVSFYNNEISEKSEIFDDQFSVERPDGSNFTLKIRSTKLEDSAMYFCASRNGGRGYTFGSGTRLTVV.

The chain combines TRBV6-5 with TRBJ1-4, with 8 nucleotides matching TRBD1. CDR3 length: 14 amino acids. The junction had 6 bases not matched to a gene; V was cut back by 8 bases and J by 4 bases. Germline CDR1 reads MNHEY; CDR2 reads SVGAGI. CDR3: CASWGQEINEKLFF. The CDR3 DNA is TGTGCCAGCTGGGGACAGGAGATTAATGAAAAACTGTTTTTT.

CDR3 sequence reads: CASSVEGGGTEAFF. As DNA, the CDR3 is TGTGCCAGCAGTGTGGAAGGGGGGGGCACTGAAGCTTTCTTT. The V call is TRBV2, the J call TRBJ1-1; TRBD1 might be the D (6 bases). This CDR3 has 14 residues. Trimming took 4 bases from V and 4 from J, leaving 13 bases between them. Looked up from germline, CDR1 is SNHLY and CDR2 is FYNNEI.

The rearrangement uses TRBV7-9 and TRBJ2-5; D gene uncertain. CDR1 and CDR2 from the germline V gene are SEHNR and FQNEAQ (reference sequence). There are 14 residues in the CDR3. Trimming shortened V by 5 bases and J by 5 bases, and 15 bases separated the two germline ends. CDR3 in DNA: TGTGCCAGCAGCAGAGGAGTCCTAATGGAGACCCAGTACTTC. It codes for CASSRGVLMETQYF.

V and J are TRBV19 and TRBJ1-1; D gene ambiguous. This CDR3 contains 13 residues. The V and J ends lost 3 bases and 1 base respectively, with 6 bases between them. Germline V gene data show CDR1 as LNHDA and CDR2 as SQIVND (reference sequence). The CDR3 sequence is CASSISWNTEAFF. The DNA for the CDR3 is TGTGCCAGTAGTATTTCCTGGAACACTGAAGCTTTCTTT.

The chain is built from TRBV19 and TRBJ2-3; TRBD1 might be the D (5 bases). The V and J ends lost 3 bases and 4 bases respectively, with 17 bases between them. This CDR3 spans 16 amino acids. Germline V gene sequence: CDR1 LNHDA, CDR2 SQIVND (reference sequence). This CDR3 reads CASSINIGALSDTQYF. CDR3 DNA: TGTGCCAGTAGTATTAATATAGGGGCCCTCTCAGATACGCAGTATTTT.

The J gene is TRBJ2-3, the V gene TRBV6-2 or TRBV6-3; 9 bases map to TRBD2. V shed 6 bases and J 6 bases; nucleotides not matched to a gene: 10. Germline V gene sequence: CDR1 MNHEY, CDR2 SVGEGT. This CDR3 has 15 residues. The CDR3 bases are TGTGCCAGCAGCGACCCGGGACTAGCATCCGATACGCAGTATTTT. This gives the protein CASSDPGLASDTQYF.

V usage is TRBV7-9 and J usage is TRBJ2-7, with 9 bases aligning to TRBD2. There are 15 residues in the CDR3. The germline V gene has CDR1 SEHNR and CDR2 FQNEAQ (reference sequence). V shed 5 bases and J 6 bases; nucleotides not matched to a gene: 11. CDR3 sequence (DNA): TGTGCCAGCAGCCCTCGCGGTAGCGGGAGCCCCGAGCAGTACTTC. Protein sequence: CASSPRGSGSPEQYF.

The gene calls are TRBV19 and TRBJ2-7, with TRBD1 identical over 11 bases. Unmatched junction bases numbered 6, after V lost 4 bases and J lost 4 bases. This CDR3 is built from 15 residues. Germline loops: CDR1 LNHDA, CDR2 SQIVND (reference sequence). Here the CDR3 DNA reads TGTGCCAGTAGTACCGGACAGGGGGCCATTTACGAGCAGTACTTC. Translation gives CASSTGQGAIYEQYF.

The chain joins TRBV11-2 to TRBJ2-3; 8 bases align to TRBD2. V lost 5 bases, J lost 2 bases, and 6 bases stayed unmatched. CDR1 is SGHAT, CDR2 FQNNGV, per germline. The CDR3 has 15 amino acids. The CDR3 loop reads CASSGLAGVTDTQYF. As DNA, the CDR3 is TGTGCCAGCAGCGGTCTAGCGGGTGTCACAGATACGCAGTATTTT.

V gene TRBV28 combines with J gene TRBJ1-2, with a tentative D call TRBD1 (6 bases). V lost 6 bases, J lost 4 bases, and 12 bases lay in between. The CDR3 contains 13 residues. Germline-derived CDR1 and CDR2 are MDHEN and SYDVKM. CDR3 sequence: CASRRTGSYGYTF. The DNA of the CDR3 is TGTGCCAGCAGGAGAACAGGGTCCTATGGCTACACCTTC.

In this sample, this clone turned up a few times. The chain carries TRBV28 and TRBJ2-7; D is possibly TRBD2 (5 bases). V lost 5 bases, J lost 7 bases, and 18 bases lay in between. Germline V gives CDR1 MDHEN, CDR2 SYDVKM. The CDR3 is made up of 14 amino acids. The CDR3 DNA follows: TGTGCCAGCAGTACTCCGGCTGGCCGGGAAGAGCAGTACTTC. It specifies CASSTPAGREEQYF.

This rearrangement joins TRBV11-2 to TRBJ2-7; 11 nucleotides align to TRBD2. V was pared by 4 bases and J by 9 bases, with 11 bases of the junction left unmatched. Germline CDR1 and CDR2: SGHAT and FQNNGV. This CDR3 is 15 amino acids long. The CDR3 DNA sequence: TGTGCCAGCAGCTCTCTAGCGGGAGGTCTCCTGGGGCAGTACTTC. It encodes CASSSLAGGLLGQYF.

This clone was detected once. The V call is TRBV7-6, the J call TRBJ1-1, with 7 bases lining up with TRBD1. This CDR3 has 14 amino acids. The junction had 3 bases not matched to a gene; V was cut back by 5 bases and J by 0 bases. Germline V CDR1 and CDR2: SGHVS, FNYEAQ. The CDR3 protein is CASSRGGLNTEAFF. The CDR3, as DNA: TGTGCCAGCAGCCGAGGGGGCTTGAACACTGAAGCTTTCTTT.

The chain combines TRBV27 with TRBJ2-1; 11 nucleotides match TRBD2. This CDR3 is built from 14 residues. The J segment lost 8 bases and the V segment lost 6 bases, leaving 6 bases of the junction unmatched. The germline V gene encodes CDR1 MNHEY and CDR2 SMNVEV (reference sequence). CDR3 sequence reads: CASSTSGRGDEQFF. Written as DNA, the CDR3 is TGTGCCAGCAGCACTAGCGGGAGAGGCGATGAGCAGTTCTTC.

The rearrangement uses TRBV6-5 and TRBJ1-6; D not certain. Trimming stripped 5 bases from V and 8 bases from J, with 16 bases between. CDR1 is MNHEY, CDR2 SVGAGI, per germline. The CDR3 consists of 15 residues. As DNA, the CDR3 is TGTGCCAGCAGTCGCGGGCCCTCTGGGGATTCACCCCTCCACTTT. Amino acids: CASSRGPSGDSPLHF.

The V and J genes are TRBV7-9 and TRBJ2-7, with 14 bases identical to TRBD2. The germline gives CDR1 SEHNR, CDR2 FQNEAQ (reference sequence). The J segment lost 0 bases and the V segment lost 1 base, leaving 8 bases of the junction unmatched. CDR3 length equals 19 residues. In DNA, the CDR3 is TGTGCCAGCAGCTTAGGGCCGGGACTAGCGGGGGAACCCTCCTACGAGCAGTACTTC. Translation: CASSLGPGLAGEPSYEQYF.